This T cell receptor (beta chain) was sequenced in a study of CD8+ T cells in alopecia areata (dated by TCRdb to the late 2010s). Looking at the study overall: Treated patients were enrolled in an open-label pilot trial of oral tofacitinib at 5 to 10 mg twice daily for moderate-to-severe alopecia areata. Tofacitinib was administered for 6 to 18 months, and 6 months of follow-up off drug were then conducted to assess delayed response and recurrence. In humans, TCRbeta sequencing was performed on scalp tissue and on sorted CD4+ and CD8+ peripheral blood T cells from healthy controls and from patients with patchy or totalis/universalis alopecia areata. Biopsies were taken from tofacitinib-treated patients at baseline and at 4 and 24 weeks of treatment, and a later scalp biopsy was taken in several of the tofacitinib-treated patients. RNA came from the PAXgene miRNA kit for fixed scalp, the miRNeasy kit for PBMCs, and the RNeasy kit for mouse skin. In treated patients, disease severity was measured using the SALT score, which gives the percentage of scalp surface area affected. Amplification of TCRbeta CDR3 regions was done by immunoSEQ multiplex PCR using 35 Vbeta forward primers and 13 Jbeta reverse primers. High-throughput TCRbeta sequencing was used to examine T cell clonal expansion in alopecia areata in both the C3H/HeJ mouse model and human patients. Clonality in the scalp was compared among normal scalp (n=4), patchy alopecia areata scalp (n=8), and alopecia totalis/universalis scalp (n=8).

Findings and caveats that apply to the study as a whole: Shared TCR sequences between patients were less evident than in mice, which may be partly attributable to HLA diversity in the patient population. Many expanded lesional clones persisted in scalp and blood during tofacitinib treatment, which may partly explain relapse after stopping treatment. Because the treated cohort was small and had just a single nonresponder, larger studies are needed to establish links between baseline CD8+ expansion and response. Unlike mouse skin, which is dominated by gammadelta T cells, normal human skin has resident alphabeta T cells that are also sequenced, and this complicates analysis of the scalp TCR repertoire. With tofacitinib, both scalp clonality and the number of expanded CD8+ clones among the top 100 scalp clones went down significantly. Higher clonality and more expanded CD8+ clones were observed in lesional scalp than in normal scalp, particularly in alopecia totalis/universalis, a finding suggestive of antigenic drive.

Relative to germline, V is 6 bases shorter and J is 2 bases shorter, with 12 bases between their ends. Counted from cysteine to phenylalanine, this CDR3 has 14 amino acids. Solely the CDR3 DNA is kept, with 42 bases framed from the first base. The germline V gene supplies CDR1 MDHEN and CDR2 SYDVKM. The treatment or condition label corresponds to: oral pan-JAK inhibitor, 5-10 mg twice daily. From alopecia areata patients, peripheral blood was collected along with lesional scalp punch biopsies. PBMCs were isolated by density centrifugation and stained for CD3, CD4 and CD8, after which CD4+ and CD8+ T cells were sorted on a FACSAria. A few counts support this clone. Its antigen is still unknown. The record has no base qualities; no much larger clone is one base away. The protocol used for the library was the immunoSEQ multiplex PCR assay. To provide template for TCR sequencing, every sample had RNA extracted and reverse transcribed into cDNA. First-strand cDNA was synthesized using SuperScript III with a 2:1 mix of oligo-dT and random hexamers. A synthetic immune receptor repertoire was used to assess amplification bias, and residual bias was removed computationally. The published analysis was carried out like this. Raw reads were preprocessed to remove errors, and CDR3 was defined according to IMGT conventions as the region from the conserved cysteine to phenylalanine. Clonality was computed by normalizing Shannon entropy by log2 of the number of productive unique TCRs and subtracting the result from 1. Whether each scalp clone was CD4 or CD8 was inferred by checking scalp TCRbeta sequences against the CD4 and CD8 repertoires from sorted blood. Held by TCRdb, this immuneACCESS table contains in-frame sequences only and omits some clones. Under half of the omission traces to an unresolved V gene where checked; the cause of the rest is unknown. V and J calls and clone size come straight from that table; D and trimming were deduced from the DNA. For this sample there are approximately 220,000 clones; roughly two fifths appear just once. The ten largest clones add up to 0.4% to 0.55% of the sample.

The receptor's source is a human donor with alopecia areata. The material was CD4+ T cells sorted from blood, obtained between weeks 30 and 35, from a patient treated with tofacitinib. Rearrangement joined TRBV28 to TRBJ2-3; the D gene is possibly TRBD1, with 6 bases matching. The CDR3 has the sequence CASRPTGITDTQYF. The DNA sequence is as follows: TGTGCCAGCAGACCTACAGGGATCACAGATACGCAGTATTTT.